A selection of T cell receptor beta chains follows, all from one sample in a study of cytomegalovirus exposure and HLA in healthy donors. Generated by immunoSEQ multiplex PCR, the TCRdb table keeps only in-frame clones and is missing some. The repertoire holds roughly 100,000 clones, with under 85% as singletons. The sample taken for sequencing was PBMCs. The receptor source for this set is a man aged 18 to 29 in good health and CMV-seropositive. CDR3s leave out the opening cysteine and the closing phenylalanine or tryptophan. The order of the fields is J gene, CDR3 length, D gene, clone size, V gene, CDR3 protein. The D gene is left open where the match is weak. Clone size is shown for a subset of rows, as once, few, many or a class of expanded clone.

J: TRBJ1-3
length: 18
D: TRBD1
size: NA
V: TRBV9
CDR3: ASSVAPTGAPPNSGNTIY

J: TRBJ2-7
length: 14
D: TRBD1
size: few
V: TRBV15
CDR3: ATSGRRDRVNYEQY

J: TRBJ1-1
length: 14
D: TRBD1
size: few
V: TRBV29-1
CDR3: SVASGGMDLNTEAF

J: TRBJ1-5
length: 11
D: NA
size: NA
V: TRBV28
CDR3: ASRRGYDQPQH

J: TRBJ2-3
length: 14
D: TRBD2
size: NA
V: TRBV5-1
CDR3: ASSPGLAPALNTQY

J: TRBJ1-2
length: 12
D: NA
size: once
V: TRBV5-1
CDR3: ASSLARQGYGYT

J: TRBJ1-6
length: 13
D: TRBD1
size: NA
V: TRBV27
CDR3: ASSPRQGLNSPLH

J: TRBJ2-5
length: 12
D: NA
size: NA
V: TRBV6-5
CDR3: ASSFRLVYETQY

J: TRBJ2-1
length: 13
D: NA
size: few
V: TRBV7-9
CDR3: ASSLPYSSYNEQF

J: TRBJ2-7
length: 13
D: NA
size: NA
V: TRBV5-1
CDR3: ASSGPAGAEYEQY

J: TRBJ1-6
length: 11
D: NA
size: NA
V: TRBV10-3
CDR3: AISDGPQGTLH

J: TRBJ1-1
length: 11
D: NA
size: few
V: TRBV27
CDR3: ASSLRTSTEAF

J: TRBJ1-1
length: 11
D: NA
size: few
V: TRBV7-2
CDR3: ASSQQTGTGAF

J: TRBJ1-6
length: 12
D: TRBD1
size: few
V: TRBV10-1
CDR3: ASITGQVDSPLH

J: TRBJ2-2
length: 13
D: TRBD1
size: NA
V: TRBV13
CDR3: ASSSHRGTNGELF

J: TRBJ2-3
length: 12
D: TRBD1
size: NA
V: TRBV2
CDR3: ASEDRQNTDTQY

J: TRBJ2-3
length: 13
D: NA
size: few
V: TRBV7-2
CDR3: ASSLARRQTDTQY

J: TRBJ1-1
length: 12
D: NA
size: few
V: TRBV6-1
CDR3: ASSDTRGGTEAF

J: TRBJ1-3
length: 14
D: NA
size: few
V: TRBV2
CDR3: ASSVRDTYSGNTIY

J: TRBJ2-7
length: 12
D: NA
size: NA
V: TRBV5-4
CDR3: ASSPPGGGDEQY

J: TRBJ2-5
length: 11
D: NA
size: once
V: TRBV19
CDR3: ASKATEMETQY

J: TRBJ1-5
length: 12
D: NA
size: NA
V: TRBV19
CDR3: ASSTRSSNQPQH

J: TRBJ1-2
length: 12
D: NA
size: few
V: TRBV6-6
CDR3: ASSYSKGAYGYT

J: TRBJ2-7
length: 13
D: TRBD1
size: few
V: TRBV5-8
CDR3: ASSLGQGLTYEQY

J: TRBJ1-4
length: 11
D: NA
size: NA
V: TRBV9
CDR3: ASSRALGEKLF

J: TRBJ2-2
length: 13
D: TRBD2
size: few
V: TRBV2
CDR3: ASSDKRGVIGELF

J: TRBJ2-2
length: 13
D: NA
size: NA
V: TRBV5-1
CDR3: ASSLNMQNTGELF

J: TRBJ1-2
length: 12
D: NA
size: NA
V: TRBV5-1
CDR3: ASSLGFQSYGYT

J: TRBJ2-3
length: 14
D: TRBD1
size: NA
V: TRBV4-1
CDR3: ASSHITGESTDTQY

J: TRBJ2-2
length: 17
D: TRBD2
size: NA
V: TRBV10-3
CDR3: AISEWGTSGARNTGELF

J: TRBJ1-2
length: 10
D: NA
size: NA
V: TRBV27
CDR3: ASSSGQGGYT

J: TRBJ2-6
length: 13
D: NA
size: many
V: TRBV6-1
CDR3: ASSGGQSGANVLT

J: TRBJ2-5
length: 15
D: TRBD2
size: NA
V: TRBV6-1
CDR3: ASSDPGAAGKKETQY

J: TRBJ1-2
length: 13
D: TRBD1
size: NA
V: TRBV28
CDR3: ASSLTGQGAEGYT

J: TRBJ2-2
length: 13
D: TRBD1
size: NA
V: TRBV6-1
CDR3: ASSGLKGATGELF

J: TRBJ1-1
length: 15
D: TRBD1
size: NA
V: TRBV4-1
CDR3: ASSQEGQGVGSTEAF

J: TRBJ1-3
length: 14
D: TRBD1
size: NA
V: TRBV5-6
CDR3: ASSLVDRVSGNTIY

J: TRBJ2-2
length: 13
D: TRBD1
size: NA
V: TRBV2
CDR3: ASSPDRGRVGELF

J: TRBJ2-5
length: 11
D: TRBD1
size: NA
V: TRBV25-1
CDR3: ASSARGRETQY